This T cell receptor (beta chain) was identified during a study of blood T cell repertoires in COVID-19 (dated by TCRdb to about 2020). As for the study more broadly: Collaborator samples came from the United States, Italy and Spain and covered acute and convalescent phases of COVID-19. Samples came from the ongoing ImmuneRACE study (first 160 participants) plus 1,254 subjects from 6 global collaborators. The repertoires were released in a freely available public database meant as a resource for research on the immune response to SARS-CoV-2. Subjects who had been exposed to COVID-19, were actively infected with it, or had recovered from it provided the deeply sampled blood TCRbeta repertoires that made up the dataset. A de-identified subject ID, COVID-19 status, age in years and sex were almost always included in the sample metadata. The material from the prospective study consisted of cDNA or gDNA derived from T cells, B-cell-depleted T cells, or PBMCs. Where available, HLA class I and class II types were taken from metadata supplied by the sample provider and were not determined by assay-based typing. The paper as a whole reports these results and caveats: Clinical and demographic metadata were provided uncurated, with the amount varying by source and participant.

TCRbeta CDR3 regions were amplified from genomic DNA using the immunoSEQ Assay, a bias-controlled multiplex PCR. Regarding the original processing steps: The number of nucleated cells in each sample was estimated from the amplification of reference gene primers within the assay. Sequence reads were collapsed and filtered to measure the absolute abundance of every unique TCRbeta CDR3 rearrangement. For each sample, productive Simpson clonality was calculated as the square root of Simpson's diversity index over productive rearrangements. TCRdb stores this immuneACCESS table with in-frame sequences only. Part of the clones is absent; in the studies checked, under half of the shortfall reflects unresolved V genes, and no reason is known for the rest. V, J and clone size derive from that table, while D and trimming were established from the DNA sequence. Within this sample are roughly 340,000 clones, with 88% of them counted one time only. More than 5.5% of the sample comes from the top ten.

CDR3 length: 13 amino acids, cysteine to phenylalanine. Here the CDR3 DNA is all that survives: 39 bases in frame from base 1. The germline V gene sets CDR1 to MGHDK and CDR2 to SYGVNS. V lost 6 bases and J lost 6 bases; the stretch between them is 15 bases long. One collaborating source in Seattle enrolled patients during active infection and followed them longitudinally through the course of disease. The collaborating institutions used their own protocols to collect whole blood in K2EDTA tubes. For TCRbeta analysis, collaborators shipped samples as frozen whole blood, isolated PBMCs, or DNA extracted from either of those sample types. Comments on this clone: Its antigen is not yet known. Base qualities are not recorded, but no much larger clone differs from it by a single base.

The source is a woman in her seventies with COVID-19, enrolled during active disease. The sequencing input was peripheral blood. The chain is encoded by TRBV25-1 joined to TRBJ2-7, and possibly TRBD1, on 7 matching bases. In nucleotide form, the sequence is TGTGCCAGCAGCGGACCGCAGGGGGGCGAGCAGTACTTC. This gives the protein CASSGPQGGEQYF.